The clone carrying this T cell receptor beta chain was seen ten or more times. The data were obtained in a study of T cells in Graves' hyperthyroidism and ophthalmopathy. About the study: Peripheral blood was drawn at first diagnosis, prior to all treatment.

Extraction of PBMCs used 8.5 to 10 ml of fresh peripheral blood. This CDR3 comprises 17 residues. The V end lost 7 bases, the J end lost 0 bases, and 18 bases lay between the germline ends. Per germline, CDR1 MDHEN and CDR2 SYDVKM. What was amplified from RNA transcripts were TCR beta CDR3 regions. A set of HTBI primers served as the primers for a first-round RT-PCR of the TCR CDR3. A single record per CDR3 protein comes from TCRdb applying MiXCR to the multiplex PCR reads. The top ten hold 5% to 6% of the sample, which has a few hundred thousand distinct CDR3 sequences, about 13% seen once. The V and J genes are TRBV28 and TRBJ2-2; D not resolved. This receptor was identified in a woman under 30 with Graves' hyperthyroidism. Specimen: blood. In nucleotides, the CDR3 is TGTGCCAGCATCCCAAGATTAGGTACAGCGAACACCGGGGAGCTGTTTTTT. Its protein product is CASIPRLGTANTGELFF.